This TCR beta chain is drawn from a study of cytomegalovirus exposure and HLA in healthy donors. Study conclusions and caveats: The study recorded fewer than 200 TCR beta chains that were cytomegalovirus-associated. TCR beta V segments were, for the most part, productive about 87% or about 30% of the time in an earlier analysis. Cytomegalovirus status was reportedly diagnosed by the classifier with high sensitivity and specificity.

The primer mix had 60 Vbeta and 13 Jbeta primers. The method was immunoSEQ multiplex PCR; TCRdb's version includes in-frame clones alone and lacks a portion of them. The sample holds approximately 190,000 clones, roughly 80% seen once. As concerns this clone: Antigen specificity is unknown.

From germline, CDR1 is SSHAT and CDR2 FNYEAQ (reference sequence). This CDR3 contains 15 residues. V was pared by 6 bases and J by 2 bases, with 10 bases of the junction left unmatched. The chain carries TRBV7-7 and TRBJ2-7, with 7 bases that match TRBD2. The sequencing input was PBMCs. The receptor was derived from a man in his fifties or sixties in good health and CMV-seronegative. In DNA form, the CDR3 reads TGTGCCAGCAGGGAACGGGGGGAATCGGCCTACGAGCAGTACTTC. The encoded protein is CASRERGESAYEQYF.